This T cell receptor beta chain originates from a study of T cell changes during pregnancy in multiple sclerosis. TCRdb's copy holds only in-frame clones and misses some; the assay was immunoSEQ multiplex PCR. The sample consists of some 60,000 clones, roughly nine tenths of them appearing once. With V trimmed by 5 bases and J by 1 base, 6 bases remained unmatched. The CDR3 spans 15 residues. Germline V lookup: CDR1 SGHTA, CDR2 FQGNSA. The chain joins TRBV7-2 to TRBJ2-7; the match to TRBD2 covers 9 bases. The material sequenced was peripheral blood, taken before pregnancy. This TCR came from a female donor with multiple sclerosis, enrolled in a pregnancy study. DNA of the CDR3: TGTGCCAGCAGCGTGGCGGGGGGGCTTTCCTACGAGCAGTACTTC. Translated: CASSVAGGLSYEQYF.